Included here is one T cell receptor (beta chain) sequence, with context. The antigen remains undetermined. The data were taken from a study of CD8+CD57+ T cells in acquired aplastic anemia. CD8+CD57+ cell expansion, shown by flow cytometry, had occurred in the patients selected for sequencing. From germline, CDR1 is SEHNR and CDR2 FQNEAQ (reference sequence). CDR3 length equals 16 residues. Genomic DNA acted as the template from which TCR beta VDJ combination and CDR3 sequence profiling were carried out. TCRdb re-called the reads through MiXCR, storing one row per CDR3 protein. The table lists approximately 260,000 distinct CDR3 sequences, 82% of them singletons. General observations from the study: Statistical testing detected no significant gap in CD8+ Simpson's diversity between patients and controls. Around 27 CD8+ CDR3 sequences occurred in both the patients and the controls.

The rearrangement joins TRBV7-9 to TRBJ2-3, with a weak D call TRBD1 (6 bases). The J call could be wrong; TRBJ2-7 is a better fit for the DNA end. The receptor was isolated from a human donor with aplastic anemia. The sequenced sample was sorted CD4+, CD8+, or CD8+CD57+ T cells (not recorded which) from PBMCs. CDR3 protein: CASSFFIGARTDKQYF. Here the CDR3 DNA reads TGTGCCAGCAGCTTTTTTATAGGGGCTAGGACAGATAAGCAGTACTTC.